This entry lists 18 T cell receptor beta chains sequenced from one sample in a study of cytomegalovirus exposure and HLA in healthy donors. 60 Vbeta and 13 Jbeta primers were used in PCR. Generated by immunoSEQ multiplex PCR, the TCRdb table keeps only in-frame clones and is missing some. The repertoire includes roughly 150,000 clones, 75% to 90% of them detected once, and approximately 2.2% sits in the top ten. Sample: PBMCs. These receptors were collected from a male donor in good health and CMV-seronegative.

This sequence joins TRBV5-1 and TRBJ2-5; perhaps TRBD2 as D (7 bases). The CDR3 loop spans 14 amino acids. CDR1 and CDR2 from the germline V gene are SGHRS and YFSETQ. V lost 3 bases to trimming and J lost 5 bases, with 14 bases between them. CDR3 DNA: TGCGCCAGCAGCTGGGGCGGGGGCGTGGAGACCCAGTACTTC. Amino acid sequence: CASSWGGGVETQYF.

This clone has just one count. This chain joins TRBV9 and TRBJ1-1; D uncertain. The CDR3 is 15 residues long. Germline loops: CDR1 SGDLS, CDR2 YYNGEE. V gave up 0 bases and J gave up 1 base, with 10 bases separating them. The CDR3 spells CASSVVDSGNTEAFF. For the CDR3, the DNA is TGTGCCAGCAGCGTAGTAGATAGTGGGAACACTGAAGCTTTCTTT.

The genes are TRBV7-6 and TRBJ1-2; 10 bases line up with TRBD1. Trimming cost V 4 bases and J 6 bases; bases outside gene matches: 11. Germline assignment: CDR1 SGHVS and CDR2 FNYEAQ. CDR3 length: 16 amino acids. CDR3 nucleotides: TGTGCCAGCAGCTCACCGGGACAGGGGAGGAGGGATGGCTACACCTTC. Protein sequence: CASSSPGQGRRDGYTF.

The chain employs TRBV7-2 and TRBJ2-1; TRBD2 agrees at 7 bases. Germline CDR1 and CDR2: SGHTA and FQGNSA. Germline trimming cut 2 bases from V and 9 bases from J; bases unmatched to any gene: 4. This CDR3 has 13 residues. CDR3 residues: CASSLSWTSEQFF. The CDR3 DNA follows: TGTGCCAGCAGCTTATCCTGGACTAGTGAGCAGTTCTTC.

The gene calls are TRBV30 and TRBJ2-3; 10 positions agree with TRBD2. Trimming cost V 2 bases and J 2 bases; bases outside gene matches: 4. This CDR3 region has 15 residues. Germline values: CDR1 GTSNPN, CDR2 SVGIG (reference sequence). The CDR3: CAWSKLAGNTDTQYF. DNA for the CDR3: TGTGCCTGGAGTAAACTAGCGGGGAACACAGATACGCAGTATTTT. The full variable domain, rest sourced from reference TRBV30 and TRBJ2-3, is SQTIHQWPATLVQPVGSPLSLECTVEGTSNPNLYWYRQAAGRGLQLLFYSVGIGQISSEVPQNLSASRPQDRQFILSSKKLLLSDSGFYLCAWSKLAGNTDTQYFGPGTRLTVL.

CDR3 region: CSVGAGGGNTIYF. In DNA, the CDR3 is TGCAGCGTTGGGGCAGGGGGCGGAAACACCATATATTTT. The chain carries TRBV29-1 and TRBJ1-3, with TRBD1 matching over 8 bases. The CDR3 consists of 13 residues. V trimming: 4 bases; J trimming: 4 bases; junction bases outside the gene matches: 3. CDR1 and CDR2 (germline): SQVTM, ANQGSEA. The complete variable domain, with remaining parts taken from reference TRBV29-1 and TRBJ1-3, reads SAVISQKPSRDICQRGTSLTIQCQVDSQVTMMFWYRQQPGQSLTLIATANQGSEATYESGFVIDKFPISRPNLTFSTLTVSNMSPEDSSIYLCSVGAGGGNTIYFGEGSWLTVV.

V usage is TRBV6-4 and J usage is TRBJ2-1; D perhaps matches TRBD2 (5 bases). The germline CDR1 and CDR2 sequences are MRHNA and SNTAGT. The CDR3 has 13 amino acids. V was clipped by 3 bases and J by 7 bases, with 10 bases between them. This chain's CDR3 is CASSESGVNEQFF. The CDR3 nucleotides read TGTGCCAGCAGTGAGTCCGGGGTAAATGAGCAGTTCTTC.

The chain is built from TRBV11-2 and TRBJ1-5; 7 nucleotides agree with TRBD1. The length of the CDR3 is 13 residues. Trimming cost V 5 bases and J 5 bases; bases outside gene matches: 3. CDR1 is SGHAT and CDR2 is FQNNGV in the germline V gene. The CDR3 nucleotides read TGTGCCAGCAGCCAAGACAGGGATCAGCCCCAGCATTTT. This sequence encodes CASSQDRDQPQHF.

V usage is TRBV6-6 and J usage is TRBJ2-7; tentative D call: TRBD1 (5 bases). CDR3 length equals 14 residues. Deletions cut 0 bases from V and 5 bases from J, with 11 bases between. The V gene's germline CDR1 is MNHNY and CDR2 SVGAGI (reference sequence). The CDR3 DNA reads TGTGCCAGCAGTTACTCGGCAGGGTCCAACGAGCAGTACTTC. Amino acids: CASSYSAGSNEQYF.

Details on this clone: The junction departs from the called germline gene at one end, perhaps through a read error. This chain joins TRBV7-7 and TRBJ2-3; 14 bases map to TRBD2. The germline CDR1 and CDR2 sequences are SSHAT and FNYEAQ (reference sequence). This CDR3 is 16 amino acids long. CDR3 bases: TGTGCTAGCAGCCCGGGACTAGCGGGGGGCACAGATACGCAGTATTTT. Encoded protein: CASSPGLAGGTDTQYF. The full variable domain, in which reference TRBV7-7 and TRBJ2-3 provide the parts outside the CDR3, is GAGVSQSPRYKVTKRGQDVTLRCDPISSHATLYWYQQALGQGPEFLTYFNYEAQPDKSGLPSDRFSAERPEGSISTLTIQRTEQRDSAMYRCASSPGLAGGTDTQYFGPGTRLTVL.

The V call is TRBV4-3, the J call TRBJ2-3; TRBD1 might be the D (6 bases). CDR3 length: 16 residues. V was clipped by 0 bases and J by 2 bases, with 12 bases between them. Germline V lookup: CDR1 LGHNA, CDR2 YSLEER. The CDR3 DNA sequence: TGCGCCAGCAGCCAAGAATGGGACATTGACACAGATACGCAGTATTTT. Its protein product is CASSQEWDIDTDTQYF.

The table lists this clone with a few counts. The chain links TRBV18 to TRBJ2-7; D gene uncertain. From germline, CDR1 is KGHSH and CDR2 LQKENI. The CDR3 has 12 residues. V was cut by 3 bases and J by 4 bases, with 7 bases left in between. The CDR3 DNA reads as TGTGCCAGCTCACCGGCGGAATACGAGCAGTACTTC. This gives the protein CASSPAEYEQYF.

This chain uses TRBV19 with TRBJ2-1; TRBD2 aligns across 16 bases. CDR3 length: 19 amino acids. V shed 8 bases and J 9 bases; nucleotides not matched to a gene: 19. Per germline, CDR1 LNHDA and CDR2 SQIVND (reference sequence). The CDR3 nucleotides are TGTGCCAGTTCGGGGGGACTAGCGGGGGGGCGGTCTCTTATAAGTGAGCAGTTCTTC. This encodes CASSGGLAGGRSLISEQFF.

This chain links TRBV2 with TRBJ1-6; D is ambiguous. The V end was cut by 5 bases, the J end by 4 bases, with 12 bases between. Germline values: CDR1 SNHLY, CDR2 FYNNEI. The CDR3 totals 15 residues. The CDR3 sequence: CASSTRGVYNSPLHF. CDR3 nucleotides: TGTGCCAGCAGTACCCGGGGAGTGTATAATTCACCCCTCCACTTT.

This clone was detected a few times. The DNA of the CDR3 is TGTGCCAGCAGCTTAGCCATTTACACTGAAGCTTTCTTT. Its protein is CASSLAIYTEAFF. This chain links TRBV11-2 with TRBJ1-1; D call uncertain. Deletions cut 1 base from V and 3 bases from J, with 6 bases between. The CDR3 loop spans 13 amino acids. Germline V CDR1 and CDR2: SGHAT, FQNNGV.

The genes are TRBV9 and TRBJ2-2, with 7 bases aligning to TRBD2. V trimming: 3 bases; J trimming: 2 bases; junction bases outside the gene matches: 4. The CDR3 runs 15 residues. CDR1 SGDLS and CDR2 YYNGEE come from the germline V gene. The CDR3 region is CASSAGGGNTGELFF. In DNA form, the CDR3 reads TGTGCCAGCAGCGCTGGGGGGGGTAACACCGGGGAGCTGTTTTTT.

The gene calls are TRBV25-1 and TRBJ2-7, with D unclear. V was shortened by 4 bases and J by 2 bases, with 3 bases between the two germline ends. This CDR3 has 11 amino acids. CDR1 is MGHDK, CDR2 SYGVNS, per germline. This chain's CDR3 is CASSATYEQYF. The CDR3 DNA follows: TGTGCCAGCAGTGCCACCTACGAGCAGTACTTC.

The chain couples TRBV4-1 to TRBJ2-7; 10 bases fit TRBD2. The germline V gene encodes CDR1 MGHRA and CDR2 YSYEKL. V trimming: 1 base; J trimming: 0 bases; junction bases outside the gene matches: 3. The CDR3 has 16 residues. DNA for the CDR3: TGCGCCAGCAGCCAAGCTCTAGCGGGGGACTCCTACGAGCAGTACTTC. Its translation is CASSQALAGDSYEQYF.